Sequencing of this T cell receptor beta chain was carried out in a study of blood T cell repertoires in COVID-19. Generated by immunoSEQ multiplex PCR, the TCRdb table keeps only in-frame clones and is missing some. In the table there are about 140,000 clones, 84% of which are singletons. V lost 3 bases to trimming and J lost 0 bases, with 6 bases between them. Germline V CDR1 and CDR2: MDHEN, SYDVKM. The CDR3 runs to 14 residues. This clonotype originated in a human donor in a cohort sampled during active COVID-19. Input material: peripheral blood. J is TRBJ2-4 and V is TRBV28, with D unclear. DNA for the CDR3: TGTGCCAGCAGTTTCGTCCTAGCCAAAAACATTCAGTACTTC. Translated: CASSFVLAKNIQYF.